This T cell receptor beta chain was documented in a study of CD8 T cells in Susac syndrome. The germline V gene has CDR1 DFQATT and CDR2 SNEGSKA (reference sequence). V lost 4 bases and J lost 3, with 12 bases in between. The CDR3 sequence is 13 residues long. The RNA input was about 0.5 to 1 ug, and it was reverse transcribed with random hexamers. Each CDR3 protein gets one entry after TCRdb re-called the immunoSEQ multiplex PCR reads with MiXCR. The repertoire has over 140,000 distinct CDR3 sequences, 85% to 95% of them found once; the top ten carry 0.13% to 0.15%. The sequenced material came from CD4+ T cells from PBMCs. V and J are TRBV20-1 and TRBJ2-5; TRBD2 is a possible D gene (6 bases). The clonotype comes from a human donor with Susac syndrome. CDR3 region: CSATSTSKETQYF. CDR3 DNA: TGCAGTGCTACGTCGACTAGTAAAGAGACCCAGTACTTC.